A single T cell receptor (beta chain) is shown here with its context. What antigen it recognizes has not been identified. Base qualities are not at hand, and no much larger clone is one base apart. The data were taken from a study of OX40 agonist ivuxolimab in advanced cancers. In terms of the full investigation: Ivuxolimab was an agonistic, fully human IgG2 monoclonal antibody directed against OX40 (CD134), a costimulatory receptor. Of the approximately 54 dose-escalation patients, hepatocellular carcinoma was present in about 20, melanoma in around 15, renal cell carcinoma in 9 and head and neck cancer in 9. Intravenous ivuxolimab was administered to patients every 2 weeks at six dose levels: 0.01, 0.1, 0.3, 1.5, 3 and 10 mg/kg. The paper describes the monotherapy dose-escalation part (N of about 52 patients) of the phase I trial of ivuxolimab. Partial responses were achieved by three dose-escalation patients, of whom one had hepatocellular carcinoma and two had cutaneous melanoma. The dose-escalation cohort was about 83% male with a mean age of about 60 years, ranging from 23 to 79. Prior anti-PD-1, anti-PD-L1 or anti-CTLA-4 therapy was permitted, and about two fifths of dose-escalation patients had received checkpoint inhibitors. The point of sequencing TCRbeta in the periphery was to test whether ivuxolimab changed TCR sequence diversity and drove clonal T-cell expansion.

What the authors observed across the whole study: Antigen specificity was not determined for the clonally expanded peripheral T cells. Partial responders in the 0.1-3.0 mg/kg groups had among the lowest normalized peripheral clonal expansion, especially among CD8+ T cells. At doses from 0.1 to 3.0 mg/kg, clonal expansion was seen in both CD4+ and CD8+ blood T cells between baseline and week 6. On average, CD8+ T cells showed more expanded clones than CD4+ T cells after ivuxolimab. Low levels of normalized T-cell clonal expansion were also shown by some nonresponding patients.

Patients with autoimmune disease history or receiving systemic immunosuppression were excluded from the trial. In every dose cohort, peripheral blood was drawn for TCR sequencing at baseline, cycle 4 day 1, and cycle 7 day 1. Samples were obtained from an open-label, multicenter, first-in-human phase I dose-escalation trial of ivuxolimab. Adults with locally advanced or metastatic melanoma, renal cell carcinoma, hepatocellular carcinoma or head and neck squamous cell carcinoma were enrolled in the trial. Before TCR sequencing, CD4+ and CD8+ T cells were separately sorted from peripheral blood. Genomic DNA was extracted from sorted cells for sequencing of the TCRbeta CDR3 region. The immunoSEQ Assay was used to sequence the TCRbeta CDR3 regions. This immuneACCESS table, as held by TCRdb, lists in-frame sequences with V and J called but not all clones. Of the missing ones, under half trace to an unresolved V gene in checked studies; the others have no known cause. Present in this sample are some 87,000 clones, 80% to 95% of which were seen just once. 0.43% of the sample comes from the top ten.

V was cut back by 0 bases and J by 0 bases, leaving a gap of 8 bases between them. The CDR3 runs 16 amino acids, cysteine and phenylalanine included. The CDR3 DNA has 48 bases and is translated from base 1. Per the germline V gene, MGHRA is the CDR1 and YSYEKL is the CDR2. The sequence derives from an adult with an advanced solid tumor such as melanoma, head and neck, liver or kidney cancer. Sample: CD4+ or CD8+ T cells sorted from blood, taken in a trial of the OX40 agonist ivuxolimab. The rearrangement combines TRBV4-1 with TRBJ2-2; the D region possibly corresponds to TRBD2 (5 bases align). The CDR3 region has the sequence CASSQEPGTNTGELFF. The base sequence is TGCGCCAGCAGCCAAGAGCCGGGGACGAACACCGGGGAGCTGTTTTTT.